The source of this TCR beta chain is a study of identical twins. V gave up 5 bases and J gave up 7 bases; unmatched junction bases: 16. CDR3 size: 18 residues. Looked up from germline, CDR1 is SGHAT and CDR2 is FQNNGV. This clonotype came up a few times. Its antigen is unknown. Using its own MiXCR run on the 5' RACE reads, TCRdb lists one record per CDR3 protein. The table shows approximately 1.8 million distinct CDR3 sequences, with under 35% occurring only once. Study-wide points: Its conclusions, products of cross-sectional statistical analysis, did not come from following the same donors. Compared with models, monozygotic twins showed more out-of-frame TCR alpha sharing.

The rearrangement joins TRBV11-2 to TRBJ1-6; 8 positions agree with TRBD1. The receptor was derived from a newborn girl in good health. Material for sequencing was cord blood. The CDR3 sequence: CASSQMFAGGARNSPLHF. The CDR3, as DNA: TGTGCCAGCAGCCAAATGTTTGCAGGGGGCGCTCGGAATTCACCCCTCCACTTT.